This TCR beta chain stems from a study of T cells in Graves' hyperthyroidism and ophthalmopathy (dated by TCRdb to about 2019). Background for the entire study: Peripheral blood samples were taken at initial diagnosis, before any treatment was given. To identify TCR V-J signatures that set the groups apart, the researchers used a discovery cohort of 100 patients, made up of 40 to 45 with Graves' ophthalmopathy and about 55 with stable Graves' hyperthyroidism. Prospective prediction of ophthalmopathy was tested in an independent validation cohort of approximately 18 hyperthyroidism patients and 17 patients who later progressed to ophthalmopathy. The 100 or so discovery patients were randomly divided into training and test sets at a 7:3 ratio. In roughly six Graves' hyperthyroidism patients, the study also compared T-cell repertoires from thyroid tissue with T-cell repertoires from blood. Once sampling was done, hyperthyroidism patients were given methimazole at a starting dose of 30 mg daily, whereas ophthalmopathy patients were given high-dose intravenous methylprednisolone. The paper reports TCR Vbeta CDR3 sequencing of fewer than 150 peripheral blood samples: around 45 ophthalmopathy, under 80 hyperthyroidism and 17 progressor patients. Summary of the overall study and its limitations: Blood samples also contained most of the expanded thyroid clonotypes (frequency above 0.001), which suggests that blood repertoires may reflect thyroid immune responses. A model built on a 13 V-J signature distinguished ophthalmopathy from stable hyperthyroidism, reaching over 85% sensitivity and around 81% specificity in cross-validation and 80%/75% in testing. Sample size was not statistically predetermined, and blinding of investigators to group allocation was not performed. During validation, the model predicted progression to ophthalmopathy a median of approximately 6 months ahead of onset, with roughly 65% sensitivity and around 72% specificity.

Ophthalmopathy patients had moderately to severely active disease, Clinical Activity Score of at least 3, NOSPECS grade of at least 4, and duration under 3 months. Any patient with an uncontrolled infection, another autoimmune disease, pregnancy or lactation was excluded. Clinical symptoms, serum thyroxine and TRAb, thyroid ultrasound, and orbital computed tomography formed the basis for the diagnoses. Ficoll-Paque density gradient centrifugation was used to isolate PBMCs from around 10 ml of fresh peripheral blood. Total RNA was extracted using Trizol reagent, and RNA quality was assessed on an Agilent 2100 Bioanalyzer. CDR1 and CDR2 were assigned from the germline V gene (reference sequence) as MNHEY and SMNVEV. Trimming leaves V shorter by 2 bases and J shorter by 1 base, with the junction holding 2 bases beyond the gene matches. The CDR3 adds up to 15 amino acids, both ends counted. The DNA shown is the 45-base CDR3, in frame from base 1.

Of note for this clonotype: It has no known antigen specificity. Lacking the conserved final phenylalanine or tryptophan, this CDR3 likely reflects a read error.

Amplification of TCR beta CDR3 regions was carried out from RNA transcripts. The first round of RT-PCR for the TCR CDR3 was performed with the HTBI primer set and the Qiagen OneStep RT-PCR kit. A second multiplex PCR round built the libraries, followed by size selection and purification. Paired-end sequencing of the libraries was performed with 100 bp reads on an Illumina HiSeq2000. The paper's data handling went like this. SOAPnuke was used to process the raw data, throwing out any read that contained adapters or uncalled bases, had a mean Phred below 15, or lacked an exact constant-primer or identifier match. COPE v1.2.5 was used to merge the high-quality paired reads, and each unique nucleotide sequence was defined as a clonotype. MiTCR v1.1 was used to align the clonotypes against IMGT TRBV, TRBD and TRBJ reference segments. Analysis was restricted to V-J combinations with a frequency above 0.0001, which covered over 98% of repertoires. The TCS score was defined as F50 (clonal expansion) divided by E x V (chaos), with BLOSUM62-based TCRdist calculated between CDR3 peptides within each V-J. Welch's t-statistics and random forest reduced fewer than 550 V-J features to about 13, which were used in a naive Bayes classifier (R e1071). Using fastp at Q25 and MiXCR, TCRdb reprocessed the public reads and kept productive beta chains. Rows with one shared CDR3 protein collapse into an entry with the most common genes and DNA. Clone size and V and J calls follow TCRdb, not the original study. This sample gives roughly 600,000 distinct CDR3 sequences in total; more than 12% of them show up just once. The ten largest clones add up to around 12% of the sample.

The specimen was blood. Rearrangement joined TRBV27 to TRBJ2-1; TRBD2 fits 7 bases in the junction. This TCR came from a woman in her forties or fifties with Graves' ophthalmopathy. For the CDR3, the sequence is CASSLGGGSYNEQFL. The DNA reads TGTGCCAGCAGTTTAGGGGGGGGTTCCTACAATGAGCAGTTCCTC.